Listed below are T cell receptor beta chains from one sample, sequenced in a study of control samples from healthy donors and cancer patients. The assay was immunoSEQ multiplex PCR, and TCRdb's table has in-frame clones only and misses some. The table includes roughly 100,000 clones, 88% detected once. The sample consisted of blood. These receptor sequences come from a man aged 30 to 45 in good health. The CDR3 runs from the conserved cysteine through the conserved F or W. The D gene is left open where the match is weak. The listing skips clone size in some rows; elsewhere it reads once, few, many or a size class.

once	TRBV7-9	.	12	TRBJ2-1	TGTGCCAGCAGGGGGCCATACAATGAGCAGTTCTTC	CASRGPYNEQFF
.	TRBV14	TRBD1	15	TRBJ2-7	TGTGCCAGCAGCCAACCGGGACAGCTTTACTACGAGCAGTACTTC	CASSQPGQLYYEQYF
.	TRBV24-1	.	12	TRBJ1-5	TGTGCCACCGGGACCCGGAATCAGCCCCAGCATTTT	CATGTRNQPQHF
.	TRBV19	.	15	TRBJ2-7	TGTGCCAGTAGCAGAGACGGGACTCCAACCTACGAGCAGTACTTC	CASSRDGTPTYEQYF
.	TRBV6-5	.	15	TRBJ2-7	TGTGCCAGCAGTTACTCCTTAAACCGGAACTACGAGCAGTACTTC	CASSYSLNRNYEQYF
.	TRBV19	TRBD1	16	TRBJ1-5	TGTGCCAGTAGAAGGGGAACAGGGGAGGGGGCTGGGCCCCAGCATTTT	CASRRGTGEGAGPQHF
.	TRBV7-8	.	17	TRBJ1-4	TGTGCCAGCAGCTTAGGAGTTTCGGGGGGTTTCAGGCAAAAACTGTTTTTT	CASSLGVSGGFRQKLFF
.	TRBV5-1	.	14	TRBJ2-1	TGCGCCAGCAGCTTGGATTACTTCGACAATGAGCAGTTCTTC	CASSLDYFDNEQFF
.	TRBV6-2/TRBV6-3	TRBD2	15	TRBJ2-7	TGTGCCAGCAGTCAAGCGGGAGGAGGCTCTTACGAGCAGTACTTC	CASSQAGGGSYEQYF
once	TRBV15	.	14	TRBJ1-4	TGTGCCACCAGCCCCTGGGAGGCGTGGAAAAAACTGTTTTTT	CATSPWEAWKKLFF
.	TRBV13	TRBD2	18	TRBJ2-1	TGTGCCAGCAGCTTAGGACCCCGGCGGCGGGAGGCCCACAATGAGCAGTTCTTC	CASSLGPRRREAHNEQFF
.	TRBV29-1	.	13	TRBJ2-1	TGCAGCGTTGTGGACAGGGCGGGGGATGAGCAGTTCTTC	CSVVDRAGDEQFF
.	TRBV2	.	14	TRBJ1-1	TGTGCCAGCAGTGCAGTCGGAGGAGAGACTGAAGCTTTCTTT	CASSAVGGETEAFF
.	TRBV9	.	15	TRBJ1-2	TGTGCCAGCAGCGAGTCCCCGGGGGCGGGCTATGGCTACACCTTC	CASSESPGAGYGYTF
.	TRBV6-5	.	14	TRBJ1-5	TGTGCCAGCAACGCAGGGAGCCCCAATCAGCCCCAGCATTTT	CASNAGSPNQPQHF